This is a list of T cell receptor beta chains from one sample in a study of blood T cell repertoires in COVID-19. The method was immunoSEQ multiplex PCR; TCRdb's version includes in-frame clones alone and lacks a portion of them. This sample has roughly 250,000 clones, with 70% to 90% found just once. The sample was peripheral blood. Receptor source: a woman aged 40 to 50 with acute or convalescent COVID-19. Each CDR3 is given with its conserved first and last residue. D genes are given only for firm matches. Clone size is given for some rows only: seen once, a few or many times, or a class if the clone is expanded.

NA	TRBD1	TRBV4-1	16	TRBJ2-1	CASSREDRGGFNEQFF	TGCGCCAGCAGCCGAGAGGACAGGGGCGGTTTCAATGAGCAGTTCTTC
NA	NA	TRBV5-1	16	TRBJ2-2	CASSLTGIVGTGELFF	TGCGCCAGCAGCCTAACAGGGATCGTCGGGACCGGGGAGCTGTTTTTT
once	TRBD1	TRBV18	15	TRBJ1-4	CASSPRQGSNEKLFF	TGTGCCAGCTCACCACGACAGGGCTCTAATGAAAAACTGTTTTTT
NA	NA	TRBV6-5	13	TRBJ1-1	CASSYSSELEAFF	TGTGCCAGCAGTTACTCCTCCGAGTTAGAAGCTTTCTTT
NA	NA	TRBV6-1	18	TRBJ1-4	CASSEWGRRQTWNEKLFF	TGTGCCAGCAGTGAGTGGGGCCGCCGACAGACCTGGAATGAAAAACTGTTTTTT
NA	NA	TRBV19	13	TRBJ1-2	CASSIMRVGGYTF	TGTGCCAGTAGTATTATGCGGGTGGGCGGCTACACCTTC
NA	TRBD2	TRBV7-6	16	TRBJ2-1	CASSRGLAGGPNEQFF	TGTGCCAGCAGCCGGGGACTAGCGGGGGGGCCCAATGAGCAGTTCTTC
NA	NA	TRBV25-1	11	TRBJ2-3	CASSASDTQYF	TGTGCCAGCAGTGCCTCAGATACGCAGTATTTT
NA	TRBD1	TRBV6-5	15	TRBJ1-2	CASARTGRIDYGYTF	TGTGCCAGCGCCAGGACAGGGCGCATCGACTATGGCTACACCTTC
NA	NA	TRBV7-9	13	TRBJ2-5	CASSLLRGETQYF	TGTGCCAGCAGCTTGCTTCGGGGAGAGACCCAGTACTTC
NA	TRBD1	TRBV6-2/TRBV6-3	14	TRBJ1-2	CASSYTTGAYGYTF	TGTGCCAGCAGTTACACCACAGGGGCCTATGGCTACACCTTC
NA	NA	TRBV2	17	TRBJ1-1	CASIEVGSRLLRTEAFF	TGTGCCAGCATCGAAGTGGGCAGTAGGTTACTCCGGACTGAAGCTTTCTTT
NA	TRBD1	TRBV6-5	13	TRBJ1-3	CASGRGQGNTIYF	TGTGCCAGCGGCAGGGGGCAGGGAAACACCATATATTTT
NA	NA	TRBV9	11	TRBJ1-2	CASSVSYGYTF	TGTGCCAGCAGCGTATCTTATGGCTACACCTTC
NA	TRBD1	TRBV5-1	13	TRBJ1-2	CASSPGQNYGYTF	TGCGCCAGCAGCCCGGGACAGAACTATGGCTACACCTTC
NA	TRBD1	TRBV9	16	TRBJ2-5	CASSVGTEMDQETQYF	TGTGCCAGCAGCGTCGGGACAGAAATGGACCAAGAGACCCAGTACTTC
NA	TRBD1	TRBV27	17	TRBJ1-6	CASSETGGYGKDSPLHF	TGTGCCAGCAGTGAGACAGGGGGGTATGGGAAAGACTCACCCCTCCACTTT
NA	TRBD2	TRBV4-1	15	TRBJ2-2	CASSRKLADAGELFF	TGCGCCAGCAGCCGCAAACTAGCGGACGCCGGGGAGCTGTTTTTT
NA	TRBD2	TRBV10-1	14	TRBJ2-1	CASIDSGGKNEQFF	TGCGCCAGCATTGATAGCGGGGGGAAGAATGAGCAGTTCTTC
NA	TRBD1	TRBV18	14	TRBJ1-4	CASSPRGQDEKLFF	TGTGCCAGCTCACCCAGGGGGCAAGACGAAAAACTGTTTTTT
NA	NA	TRBV14	15	TRBJ1-1	CASSQGTVWGTEAFF	TGTGCCAGCAGCCAAGGGACAGTTTGGGGCACTGAAGCTTTCTTT
NA	TRBD2	TRBV4-2	16	TRBJ2-5	CASSQERGGLLETQYF	TGTGCCAGCAGCCAAGAGCGGGGGGGCTTATTAGAGACCCAGTACTTC
NA	NA	TRBV18	14	TRBJ1-6	CASSPSRENSPLHF	TGTGCCAGCTCACCCTCACGGGAAAATTCACCCCTCCACTTT
NA	TRBD1	TRBV5-6	14	TRBJ1-5	CASSSGQGGQPQHF	TGTGCCAGCAGCTCAGGACAGGGTGGTCAGCCCCAGCATTTT
NA	NA	TRBV7-7	13	TRBJ2-5	CASSLGLLETQYF	TGTGCCAGCAGCTTAGGTCTCCTCGAGACCCAGTACTTC
NA	NA	TRBV21-1	13	TRBJ1-2	CASRGGRFYGYTF	TGTGCCAGCAGGGGGGGGCGATTCTATGGCTACACCTTC
NA	NA	TRBV7-2	15	TRBJ2-1	CASSITGTAYNEQFF	TGTGCCAGCAGCATCACCGGGACTGCCTACAATGAGCAGTTCTTC
once	TRBD1	TRBV3-1/TRBV3-2	16	TRBJ2-2	CASSQEGQGGTGELFF	TGTGCCAGCAGCCAAGAAGGACAGGGGGGCACCGGGGAGCTGTTTTTT
NA	NA	TRBV30	14	TRBJ2-6	CAISAGSGANVLTF	TGTGCCATCAGTGCGGGCTCTGGGGCCAACGTCCTGACTTTC
NA	TRBD1	TRBV10-2	14	TRBJ2-2	CASTGQGVTGELFF	TGCGCCAGTACGGGACAGGGAGTCACCGGGGAGCTGTTTTTT
NA	NA	TRBV6-5	16	TRBJ2-3	CASSYEEGLDPDTQYF	TGTGCCAGCAGTTACGAAGAGGGCTTGGATCCAGATACGCAGTATTTT
NA	NA	TRBV21-1	18	TRBJ1-1	CASSKMEGQGCLNTEAFF	TGTGCCAGCAGCAAAATGGAGGGACAGGGGTGTTTGAACACTGAAGCTTTCTTT
NA	NA	TRBV30	13	TRBJ1-2	CASTTGSDYGYTF	TGTGCCTCCACGACAGGATCGGACTATGGCTACACCTTC
NA	NA	TRBV7-9	14	TRBJ1-2	CASSLVGGVNGYTF	TGTGCCAGCAGCTTAGTAGGGGGGGTTAATGGCTACACCTTC
once	NA	TRBV11-3	15	TRBJ2-2	CASSLRQGPTGELFF	TGTGCCAGCAGCTTACGGCAGGGCCCCACCGGGGAGCTGTTTTTT
NA	TRBD1	TRBV6-1	16	TRBJ1-4	CASSGQPGTGNEKLFF	TGTGCCAGCAGTGGCCAGCCCGGGACAGGGAACGAAAAACTGTTTTTT
NA	TRBD2	TRBV28	19	TRBJ2-3	CASSTPLGGNGFGSDTQYF	TGTGCCAGCAGCACCCCCCTGGGGGGGAATGGTTTTGGGTCAGATACGCAGTATTTT